These 14 T cell receptor beta chains were all obtained from the same sample, sequenced in a study of CXCR3-negative and CXCR3-positive naive CD8 T cells. Antigen specificity for these receptors is unknown. The libraries of TRB cDNA were constructed through 5' RACE using UMI labels. TCRdb re-called the 5' RACE reads; every CDR3 protein appears as one record, without DNA. The table lists about 130,000 distinct CDR3 sequences, with about 0.62% in the top ten. General observations from the study: TRB CDR3s were more hydrophobic in CXCR3-positive than in CXCR3-negative naive cells.

Sequencing was carried out using naive CXCR3+ CD8+ T cells from blood. Subset denoted: CD45RO-CCR7+CD27+CD95- naive CD8+ T cells expressing CXCR3 (TNR3+). Source of these receptors: a human donor in good health. Some clones in this sample may be carry-over from other donors' samples.

This chain connects TRBV4-1 to TRBJ2-7; without DNA, the TCRdb call of TRBD2 cannot be checked. CDR3 size: 19 residues. Germline assignment: CDR1 MGHRA and CDR2 YSYEKL. This CDR3 reads CASSHHAFVAGGSQGVQYF.

The V gene is TRBV2, the J gene TRBJ2-1. Germline V gene data show CDR1 as SNHLY and CDR2 as FYNNEI. The CDR3 spans 12 residues. This CDR3 is CASPGVLSEQFF.

The chain is built from TRBV20-1 and TRBJ1-5; TCRdb calls TRBD1, which cannot be checked without DNA. The CDR3 consists of 14 residues. Germline CDR1 reads DFQATT; CDR2 reads SNEGSKA (reference sequence). The CDR3 is CSATPGRGYQPQHF.

The V gene is TRBV9, the J gene TRBJ2-5; the D call from TCRdb, TRBD2, cannot be confirmed without DNA. This CDR3 has 17 amino acids. Germline-derived CDR1 and CDR2 are SGDLS and YYNGEE. CDR3 sequence: CASSVYPGLAAQETQYF.

The V gene is TRBV15, the J gene TRBJ1-1; with no DNA, the TCRdb D assignment of TRBD1 cannot be verified. The CDR3 totals 14 residues. Per the germline V gene, CDR1 is LNHNV and CDR2 is YYDKDF (reference sequence). CDR3 sequence reads: CATSFNRGFTEAFF.

This CDR3 is CASSAQGEDTGAFF. The V gene is TRBV7-9, the J gene TRBJ1-1; TCRdb selects TRBD1, and the lack of DNA leaves this call unchecked. Germline V gene lookup returns CDR1 SEHNR and CDR2 FQNEAQ (reference sequence). This CDR3 comprises 14 residues.

This chain uses TRBV30 with TRBJ1-1. The CDR3 has 12 amino acids. CDR1 is GTSNPN, CDR2 SVGIG, per germline (reference sequence). The CDR3 spells CAWRLAGTEAFF.

The rearrangement links TRBV20-1 to TRBJ1-2; TCRdb indicates TRBD1, and absent DNA this call remains unverified. The CDR3 consists of 12 residues. The germline gives CDR1 DFQATT, CDR2 SNEGSKA (reference sequence). The CDR3 is CSAEGQGFGYTF.

The chain uses TRBV20-1 and TRBJ2-7; absent DNA, TCRdb's TRBD1 call cannot be checked. This CDR3 is built from 14 residues. Germline CDR1 is DFQATT and CDR2 is SNEGSKA (reference sequence). Here the CDR3 reads CSAPSLRENYEQYF.

The chain is built from TRBV29-1 and TRBJ1-1; the TRBD1 assignment by TCRdb is unverifiable without DNA. This CDR3 region has 15 residues. CDR1 and CDR2 from the germline V gene are SQVTM and ANQGSEA. The CDR3 reads CSVEGLTGPDTEAFF.

This chain joins TRBV6-5 and TRBJ1-1. The CDR3 runs 11 residues. The germline V gene encodes CDR1 MNHEY and CDR2 SVGAGI. CDR3 loop: CASSPGLGAFF.

The chain combines TRBV27 with TRBJ2-3; TCRdb designates TRBD2, a call that cannot be tested without DNA. This CDR3 has 18 residues. Germline V gives CDR1 MNHEY, CDR2 SMNVEV (reference sequence). CDR3 region: CASSSPATAGGSTDTQYF.

The genes are TRBV2 and TRBJ2-2; TCRdb's D call of TRBD1 is untestable without DNA. Germline V gene lookup returns CDR1 SNHLY and CDR2 FYNNEI. The CDR3 is 16 residues long. CDR3 sequence: CASSDPGLADTGELFF.

V usage is TRBV28 and J usage is TRBJ2-2; TCRdb lists TRBD2, though no DNA is available to test this call. This CDR3 is 14 amino acids long. Germline V CDR1 and CDR2: MDHEN, SYDVKM. The CDR3 loop reads CASSGRINPGELFF.